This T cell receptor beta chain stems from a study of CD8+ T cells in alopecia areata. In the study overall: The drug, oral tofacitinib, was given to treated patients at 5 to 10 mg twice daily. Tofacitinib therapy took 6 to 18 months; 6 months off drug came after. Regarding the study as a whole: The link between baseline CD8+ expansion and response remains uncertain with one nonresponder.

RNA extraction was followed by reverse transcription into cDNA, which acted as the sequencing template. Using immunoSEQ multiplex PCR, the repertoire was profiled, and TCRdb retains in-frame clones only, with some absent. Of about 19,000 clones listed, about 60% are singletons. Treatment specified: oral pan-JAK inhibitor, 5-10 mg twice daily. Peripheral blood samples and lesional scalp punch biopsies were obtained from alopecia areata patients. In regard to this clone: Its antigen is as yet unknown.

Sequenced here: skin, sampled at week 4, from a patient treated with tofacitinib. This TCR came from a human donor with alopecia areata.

In DNA, the CDR3 is TGCGCCAGCAGCCAAGAAACTAGCAGGCTTCACGGGGAGCTGTTTTTT. Amino acid sequence: CASSQETSRLHGELFF. The chain carries TRBV4-3 and TRBJ2-2; maybe TRBD2 (6 bases). In germline, CDR1 is LGHNA, CDR2 YSLEER. This CDR3 has 16 residues. Trimming pared 0 bases from V and 7 bases from J, leaving 15 bases between.